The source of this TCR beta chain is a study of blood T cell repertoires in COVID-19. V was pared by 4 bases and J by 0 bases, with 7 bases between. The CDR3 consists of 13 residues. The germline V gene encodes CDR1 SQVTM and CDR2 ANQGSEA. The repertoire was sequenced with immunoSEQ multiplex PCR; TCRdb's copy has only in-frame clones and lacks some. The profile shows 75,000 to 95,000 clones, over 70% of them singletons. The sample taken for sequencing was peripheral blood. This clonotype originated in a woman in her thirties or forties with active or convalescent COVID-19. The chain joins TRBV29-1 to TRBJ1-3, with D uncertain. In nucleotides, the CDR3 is TGCAGCGTTGGGGAGTCCTCTGGAAACACCATATATTTT. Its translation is CSVGESSGNTIYF. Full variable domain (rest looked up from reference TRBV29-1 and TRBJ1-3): SAVISQKPSRDICQRGTSLTIQCQVDSQVTMMFWYRQQPGQSLTLIATANQGSEATYESGFVIDKFPISRPNLTFSTLTVSNMSPEDSSIYLCSVGESSGNTIYFGEGSWLTVV.